Sequencing of this T cell receptor (beta chain) was carried out in a study of blood T cells in healthy people across ages. Findings and limits, study-wide: The study found more naive CD4+ cells and higher diversity in long-lived than aged donors. A roughly linear age-dependent decrease characterized TCR beta diversity per million T cells.

A word on this clonotype: Its target is not known.

The CDR3 contains 12 residues. Germline loops: CDR1 DFQATT, CDR2 SNEGSKA (reference sequence). The germline V and J ends were trimmed by 5 bases and 4 bases, with 10 bases remaining between them. A sample-barcoded 5' primer and a J-beta primer mix were used in a second PCR of roughly 7 to 11 cycles. TCRdb used MiXCR to reprocess the 5' RACE reads, holding one entry per CDR3 protein. The sample comprises 980,000 or so distinct CDR3 sequences, roughly 43% of which are singletons, and over 10% rests with the top ten. The source material was blood. The sequence was obtained from a young man in good health. This sequence joins TRBV20-1 and TRBJ2-3; D gene uncertain. The CDR3 here is CSAGRPPDTQYF. CDR3 nucleotides: TGCAGTGCTGGAAGACCCCCAGATACGCAGTATTTT.